Listed below are T cell receptor beta chains from one sample, sequenced in a study of T cells after yellow fever vaccination. TCRdb itself ran the 5' RACE reads through MiXCR, one entry per CDR3 protein. The sample contains about 350,000 distinct CDR3 sequences, 8.1% of which appear only once. Material: PBMCs, obtained around 45 days after the first yellow fever vaccination. All receptors come from a man younger than 30 who received the YFV17D yellow fever vaccine. Each CDR3 is given with its conserved first and last residue. Part of the rows lack a size; the others show once, few, many or a class for expanded clones.

j_call,clone_size,v_call,cdr3_aa
TRBJ1-2,.,TRBV11-1,CASSSTWDRGEVDYGYTF
TRBJ2-3,once,TRBV12-5,CVSGPAGDTQYF
TRBJ2-6,few,TRBV25-1,CASSVQGRTGANVLTF
TRBJ2-3,few,TRBV4-1,CASSPSPGVIDTQYF
TRBJ2-3,few,TRBV29-1,CSVRPLRVYTQYF
TRBJ1-6,few,TRBV12-3/TRBV12-4,CASSPRQGRSYNSPLHF
TRBJ2-2,.,TRBV2,CASNSGAGAGELFF
TRBJ2-2,many,TRBV6-1,CASGELFF
TRBJ2-1,few,TRBV7-2,CASSLWGRGDNEQFF
TRBJ2-3,.,TRBV12-3/TRBV12-4,CASSSRMDTQYF
TRBJ2-3,.,TRBV18,CASSPASTQYF
TRBJ2-3,.,TRBV7-9,CASSPTGYRINTDTQYF
TRBJ2-3,.,TRBV5-1,CASSLAGILNTDTQYF
TRBJ2-7,few,TRBV2,CASSLSYTSYEQYF
TRBJ2-7,many,TRBV7-2,CASSLTSGGNSYEQYF
TRBJ1-4,.,TRBV15,CATKMDSDNSYEKLFF
TRBJ2-1,few,TRBV10-2,CASRRGGGSYNEQFF
TRBJ2-3,.,TRBV29-1,CSSGPLAGARTDTQYF
TRBJ2-1,.,TRBV5-4,CASSQPRGTSGRSYNEQFF